This T cell receptor beta chain is from a study of human T cells and chemical hapten exposure. Broader study findings: Among TCRs, those above 1 in 1000 frequency were unaffected by DPC sensitization.

This clonotype has only a few counts. Antigen unknown. Trimming stripped 5 bases from V and 2 bases from J, with 13 bases between. The CDR3 runs to 16 residues. CDR1 and CDR2 (germline): SGHTA, FQGNSA. Time point given: patch test 3, about 24 weeks after DPC sensitization. Treatment here: therapeutic diphenylcyclopropenone sensitization with weekly scalp DPC. Sample donors consisted of patients with alopecia, aged 18 to 70 years, who were suitable for DPC. As processed by the authors: Individual samples carried between roughly 23,224 and 690,600 TCRs, with 95,638 as the median. TCRdb passed the RACE reads through MiXCR, listing each CDR3 protein once. The V and J calls reflect TCRdb's pipeline rather than the authors' work. Of just over 95,000 distinct CDR3 sequences in the sample, around a quarter are singletons; the top ten hold 9% to 12%.

This TCR was recovered from a man aged 40-55 years with alopecia areata. Some clones in this sample may be carry-over from other donors' samples. This specimen consisted of whole blood, obtained in connection with sensitization to the hapten diphenylcyclopropenone (DPC). This rearrangement joins TRBV7-2 to TRBJ1-6; D call uncertain. The CDR3 sequence is CASSLTSGAYNSPLHF. CDR3 DNA sequence: TGTGCCAGCAGCCTAACTTCCGGGGCCTATAATTCACCCCTCCACTTT.